This passage covers 2 T cell receptor beta chains from one sample sequenced in a study of blood T cell repertoires in COVID-19. Repertoires were generated with immunoSEQ multiplex PCR, while TCRdb's copy carries only in-frame clones and drops some. This table holds 400,000 or so clones, around 87% found once. Sequencing was done on a sample of PBMCs or T cells enriched from blood (not recorded which). The receptors come from a man in his forties in a cohort exposed to, infected with or recovered from COVID-19 (not recorded which).

This clone turned up a few times. J is TRBJ1-6 and V is TRBV11-2; D is unclear. The length of the CDR3 is 13 residues. V lost 5 bases, J lost 12 bases, and 14 bases lay in between. Germline V gene lookup returns CDR1 SGHAT and CDR2 FQNNGV. The CDR3 protein is CASSRTILEPLHF. The CDR3 coding sequence is TGTGCCAGCAGCCGCACCATTCTAGAACCCCTCCACTTT.

The chain couples TRBV18 to TRBJ2-7; 9 bases match TRBD1. J gave up 4 bases and V 0 bases, and 1 base lay outside the gene matches. Germline lookup yields CDR1 KGHSH and CDR2 LQKENI. This CDR3 has 14 amino acids. CDR3 coding DNA: TGTGCCAGCTCACCACCGGGGACAGGGTACGAGCAGTACTTC. Translated: CASSPPGTGYEQYF.